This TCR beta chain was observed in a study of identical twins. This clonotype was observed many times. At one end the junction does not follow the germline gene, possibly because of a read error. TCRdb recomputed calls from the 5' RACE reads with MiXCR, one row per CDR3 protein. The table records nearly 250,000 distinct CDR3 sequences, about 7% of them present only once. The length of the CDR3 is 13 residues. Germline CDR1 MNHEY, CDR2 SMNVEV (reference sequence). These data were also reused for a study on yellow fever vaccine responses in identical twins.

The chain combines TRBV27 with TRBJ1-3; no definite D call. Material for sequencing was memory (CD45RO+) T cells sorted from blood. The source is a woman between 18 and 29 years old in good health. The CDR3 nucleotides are TGTGCCAGCAGATTATCCTCTGGAAACACCATATATTTT. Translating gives CASRLSSGNTIYF.